Only one count was recorded for the clone carrying this T cell receptor (beta chain). Its antigen is still unknown. Deletions cut 1 base from V and 13 bases from J, with 19 bases between. CDR1 LGHNT and CDR2 FRNRAP come from the germline V gene. The CDR3 runs 14 residues. The sample comes from a study of siplizumab effects on memory and regulatory T cells. General observations from the study: It was never confirmed that proliferating Tregs from siplizumab cultures were suppressive. Researchers could not give a naive or memory phenotype to roughly 80-95% of proliferating CD4+ or CD8+ clones. Naive T cells appeared more diverse than memory cells and seemed to be major alloresponse contributors.

Assays examined roughly 9.2 x 10^4 TCR templates per sample. Only in-frame clones appear in the TCRdb table, and some are missing; sequencing was by immunoSEQ multiplex PCR. The repertoire holds about 100,000 clones, with more than 85% as singletons. The sample taken for sequencing was CD4+ T cells sorted from blood. The sequence was obtained from a human donor in good health. This rearrangement joins TRBV12-5 to TRBJ1-2, with D unresolved. The CDR3 protein is CASGLDTGSTGVTF. For the CDR3, the DNA is TGTGCTAGTGGTTTGGACACGGGGAGCACCGGGGTCACCTTC.